Each of the 3 T cell receptor beta chains below was sequenced from the same sample in a study of T cells in women clearing cervical HPV infection. Repertoires were generated with immunoSEQ multiplex PCR, while TCRdb's copy carries only in-frame clones and drops some. The sample data list 45,000 to 55,000 clones. The sequenced sample consisted of blood buffy coat. Receptors were obtained from a woman between 18 and 70 years old with a cervical HPV16 infection that either progressed to CIN3+ or cleared (not recorded which).

Remarks on this clone: The read ends 3 residues shy of where the CDR3 ends; the end is completed using the germline J gene. The rearrangement joins TRBV7-6 to TRBJ2-3; TRBD2 agrees at 12 bases. The trim removed 5 bases at V and 4 bases at J, leaving 10 bases unmatched. Germline V lookup: CDR1 SGHVS, CDR2 FNYEAQ. There are 17 residues in the CDR3. CDR3 loop: CASSRTSGGLGADTQYF. The covered CDR3 bases are TGTGCCAGCAGCAGAACTAGCGGGGGGCTCGGGGCAGATACG. Full variable domain (remainder filled in from reference TRBV7-6 and TRBJ2-3): GAGVSQSPRYKVTKRGQDVALRCDPISGHVSLYWYRQALGQGPEFLTYFNYEAQQDKSGLPNDRFSAERPEGSISTLTIQRTEQRDSAMYRCASSRTSGGLGADTQYFGPGTRLTVL.

As to this clone: The read falls 3 residues short of the CDR3 end, and the missing part is taken from the germline J gene. The chain links TRBV19 to TRBJ1-2; TRBD1 aligns across 7 bases. Germline V gives CDR1 LNHDA, CDR2 SQIVND (reference sequence). The CDR3 runs to 13 residues. The junction had 11 bases not matched to a gene; V was cut back by 10 bases and J by 6 bases. The DNA read from the CDR3 is TGTGCCACCTCCGCGACAGGGCTGCATGGC. Translated, it gives CATSATGLHG. The full CDR3 protein reads CATSATGLHGYTF. The full variable domain, its missing parts supplied by reference TRBV19 and TRBJ1-2, is DGGITQSPKYLFRKEGQNVTLSCEQNLNHDAMYWYRQDPGQGLRLIYYSQIVNDFQKGDIAEGYSVSREKKESFPLTVTSAQKNPTAFYLCATSATGLHGYTFGSGTRLTVV.

CDR3 bases read: TGTGCCATAACCGGGACAGGAGCTTTGGGTAACTATGGC. It codes for CAITGTGALGNYG. The CDR3 as a whole reads CAITGTGALGNYGYTF. The chain employs TRBV10-3 and TRBJ1-2; TRBD1 aligns across 8 bases. The read finishes 3 residues shy of the CDR3 end, and the germline J gene is used to complete it. Germline-derived CDR1 and CDR2 are ENHRY and SYGVKD. The CDR3 sequence is 16 residues long. V gave up 9 bases and J gave up 1 base; unmatched junction bases: 13.